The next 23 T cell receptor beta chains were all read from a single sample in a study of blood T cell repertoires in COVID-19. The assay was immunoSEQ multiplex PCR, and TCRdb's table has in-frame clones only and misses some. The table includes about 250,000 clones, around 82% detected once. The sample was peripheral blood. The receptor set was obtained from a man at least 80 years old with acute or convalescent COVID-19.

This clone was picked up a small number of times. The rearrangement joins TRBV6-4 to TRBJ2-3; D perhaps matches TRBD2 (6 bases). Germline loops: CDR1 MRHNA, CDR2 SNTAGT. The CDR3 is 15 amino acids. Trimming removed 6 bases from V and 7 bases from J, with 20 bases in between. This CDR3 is CASSNRGGSYHTQYF. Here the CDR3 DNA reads TGTGCCAGCAGCAATCGCGGAGGGTCTTACCATACGCAGTATTTT.

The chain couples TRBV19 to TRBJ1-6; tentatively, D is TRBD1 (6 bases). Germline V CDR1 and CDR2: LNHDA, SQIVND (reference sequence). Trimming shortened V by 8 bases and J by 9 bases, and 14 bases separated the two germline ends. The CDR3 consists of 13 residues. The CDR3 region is CASDQGRGSPLHF. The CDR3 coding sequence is TGTGCCAGTGACCAGGGGAGAGGTTCACCCCTCCACTTT. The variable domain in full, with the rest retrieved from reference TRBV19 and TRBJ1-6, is DGGITQSPKYLFRKEGQNVTLSCEQNLNHDAMYWYRQDPGQGLRLIYYSQIVNDFQKGDIAEGYSVSREKKESFPLTVTSAQKNPTAFYLCASDQGRGSPLHFGNGTRLTVT.

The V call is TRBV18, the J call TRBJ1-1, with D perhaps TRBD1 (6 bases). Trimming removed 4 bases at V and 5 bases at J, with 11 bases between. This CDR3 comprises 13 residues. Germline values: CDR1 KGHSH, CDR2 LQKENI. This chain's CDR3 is CASSQARGTEAFF. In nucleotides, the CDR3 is TGTGCCAGCTCACAGGCAAGGGGGACTGAAGCTTTCTTT.

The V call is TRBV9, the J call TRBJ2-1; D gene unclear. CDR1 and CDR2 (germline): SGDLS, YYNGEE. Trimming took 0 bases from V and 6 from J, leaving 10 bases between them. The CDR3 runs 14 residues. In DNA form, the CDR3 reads TGTGCCAGCAGCGTAGCTACGACGGGCAATGAGCAGTTCTTC. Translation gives CASSVATTGNEQFF.

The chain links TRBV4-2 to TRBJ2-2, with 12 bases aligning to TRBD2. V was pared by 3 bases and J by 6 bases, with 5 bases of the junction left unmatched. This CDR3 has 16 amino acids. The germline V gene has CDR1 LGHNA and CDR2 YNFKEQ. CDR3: CASSQPGLAGPGELFF. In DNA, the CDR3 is TGTGCCAGCAGCCAGCCCGGACTAGCGGGACCCGGGGAGCTGTTTTTT.

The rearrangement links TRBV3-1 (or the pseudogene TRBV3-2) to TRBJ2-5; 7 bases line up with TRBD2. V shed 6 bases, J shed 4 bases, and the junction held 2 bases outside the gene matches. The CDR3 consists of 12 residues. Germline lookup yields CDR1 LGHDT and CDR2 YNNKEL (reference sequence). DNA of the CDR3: TGTGCCAGCAGGACGGGAGGAGAGACCCAGTACTTC. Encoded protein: CASRTGGETQYF.

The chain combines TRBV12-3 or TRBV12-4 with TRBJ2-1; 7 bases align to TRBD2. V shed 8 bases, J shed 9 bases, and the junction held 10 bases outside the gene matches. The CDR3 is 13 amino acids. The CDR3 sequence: CASHRLASGEQFF. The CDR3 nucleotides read TGTGCCAGCCACCGACTAGCATCCGGTGAGCAGTTCTTC.

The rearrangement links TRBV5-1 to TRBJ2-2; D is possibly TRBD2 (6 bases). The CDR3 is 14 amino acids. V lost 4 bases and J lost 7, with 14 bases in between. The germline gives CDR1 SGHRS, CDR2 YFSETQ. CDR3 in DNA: TGCGCCAGCAGCGCTGGAGGGACCGGCGGGGAGCTGTTTTTT. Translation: CASSAGGTGGELFF.

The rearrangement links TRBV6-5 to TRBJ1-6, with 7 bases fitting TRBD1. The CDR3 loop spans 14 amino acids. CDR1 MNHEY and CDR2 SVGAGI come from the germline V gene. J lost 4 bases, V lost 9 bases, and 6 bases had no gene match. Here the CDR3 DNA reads TGTGCCAGTAGACAGGGAAGTTATAATTCACCCCTCCACTTT. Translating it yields CASRQGSYNSPLHF.

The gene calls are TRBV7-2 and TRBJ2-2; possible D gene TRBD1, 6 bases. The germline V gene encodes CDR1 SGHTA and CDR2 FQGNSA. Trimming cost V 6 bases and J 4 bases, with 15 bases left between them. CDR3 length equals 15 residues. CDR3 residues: CASRLRTVPTGELFF. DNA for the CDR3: TGTGCCAGCAGGTTAAGGACAGTGCCCACCGGGGAGCTGTTTTTT.

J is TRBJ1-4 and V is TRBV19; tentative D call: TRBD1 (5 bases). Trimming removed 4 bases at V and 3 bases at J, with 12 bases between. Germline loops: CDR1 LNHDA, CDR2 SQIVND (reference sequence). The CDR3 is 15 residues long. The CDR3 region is CASSTSGLANEKLFF. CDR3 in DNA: TGTGCCAGTAGTACCTCAGGGCTAGCTAATGAAAAACTGTTTTTT.

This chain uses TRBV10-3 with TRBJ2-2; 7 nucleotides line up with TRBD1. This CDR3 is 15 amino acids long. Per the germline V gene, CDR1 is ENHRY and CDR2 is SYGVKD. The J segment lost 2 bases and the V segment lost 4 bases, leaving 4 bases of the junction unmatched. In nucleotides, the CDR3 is TGTGCCATCAGTGCAGGGGACAGAAACACCGGGGAGCTGTTTTTT. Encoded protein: CAISAGDRNTGELFF.

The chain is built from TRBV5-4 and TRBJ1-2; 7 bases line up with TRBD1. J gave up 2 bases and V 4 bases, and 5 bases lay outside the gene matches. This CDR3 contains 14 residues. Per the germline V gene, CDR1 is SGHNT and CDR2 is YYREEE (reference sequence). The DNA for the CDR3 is TGTGCCAGCAGCCGGACAGGATCCAACTATGGCTACACCTTC. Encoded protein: CASSRTGSNYGYTF. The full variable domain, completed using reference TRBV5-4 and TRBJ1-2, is ETGVTQSPTHLIKTRGQQVTLRCSSQSGHNTVSWYQQALGQGPQFIFQYYREEENGRGNFPPRFSGLQFPNYSSELNVNALELDDSALYLCASSRTGSNYGYTFGSGTRLTVV.

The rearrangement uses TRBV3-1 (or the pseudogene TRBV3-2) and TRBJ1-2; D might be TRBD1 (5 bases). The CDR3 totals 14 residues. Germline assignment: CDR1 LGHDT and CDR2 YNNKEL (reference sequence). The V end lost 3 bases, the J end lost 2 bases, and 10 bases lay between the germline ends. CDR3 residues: CASSHRVSNYGYTF. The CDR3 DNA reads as TGTGCCAGCAGCCACAGGGTCTCGAACTATGGCTACACCTTC.

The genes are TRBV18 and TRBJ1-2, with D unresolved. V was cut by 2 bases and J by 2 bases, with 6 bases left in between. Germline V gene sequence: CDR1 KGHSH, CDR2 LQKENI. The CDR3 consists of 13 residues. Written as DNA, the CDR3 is TGTGCCAGCTCACCAGACAAGAACTATGGCTACACCTTC. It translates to CASSPDKNYGYTF.

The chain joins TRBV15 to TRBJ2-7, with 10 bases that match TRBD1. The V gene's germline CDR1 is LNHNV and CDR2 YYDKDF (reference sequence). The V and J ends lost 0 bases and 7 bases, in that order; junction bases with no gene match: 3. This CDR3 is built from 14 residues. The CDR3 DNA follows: TGTGCCACCAGCAGAGAAAGGACAGGGGGTGAGCAGTACTTC. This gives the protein CATSRERTGGEQYF.

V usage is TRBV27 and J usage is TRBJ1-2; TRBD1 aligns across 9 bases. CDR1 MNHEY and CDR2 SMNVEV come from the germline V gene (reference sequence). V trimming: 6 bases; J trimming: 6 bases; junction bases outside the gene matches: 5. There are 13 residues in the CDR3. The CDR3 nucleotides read TGTGCCAGCAGGCGGGGACAGGGAGATGGCTACACCTTC. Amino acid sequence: CASRRGQGDGYTF.

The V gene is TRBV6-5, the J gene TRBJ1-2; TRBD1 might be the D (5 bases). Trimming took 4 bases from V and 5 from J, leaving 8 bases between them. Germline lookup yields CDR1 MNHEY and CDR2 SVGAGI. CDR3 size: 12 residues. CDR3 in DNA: TGTGCCAGCAGTTCCGGGACTTATGGCTACACCTTC. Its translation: CASSSGTYGYTF.

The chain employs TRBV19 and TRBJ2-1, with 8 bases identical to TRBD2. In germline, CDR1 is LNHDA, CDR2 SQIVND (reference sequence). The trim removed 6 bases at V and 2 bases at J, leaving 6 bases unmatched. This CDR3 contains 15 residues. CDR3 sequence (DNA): TGTGCCAGTAGACGCCGGGGGGGCGCCTACAATGAGCAGTTCTTC. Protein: CASRRRGGAYNEQFF.

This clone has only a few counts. The CDR3 reads CASSDGQGGTEAFF. CDR3 DNA sequence: TGTGCCAGCAGCGACGGACAGGGGGGCACTGAAGCTTTCTTT. The chain joins TRBV11-3 to TRBJ1-1; 10 positions agree with TRBD1. Losses at the gene ends were 5 bases for V and 4 bases for J; bases not matched to a gene: 4. The CDR3 spans 14 residues. Germline CDR1 reads SGHNT; CDR2 reads YENEEA.

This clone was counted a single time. The DNA of the CDR3 is TGTGCCAGCAGCCGTACAAGAAACACTGAAGCTTTCTTT. This gives the protein CASSRTRNTEAFF. The genes are TRBV28 and TRBJ1-1, with no clear D. Trimming left V 6 bases short and J 2 bases short, with 10 bases between. Germline CDR1 MDHEN, CDR2 SYDVKM. The CDR3 runs 13 residues.

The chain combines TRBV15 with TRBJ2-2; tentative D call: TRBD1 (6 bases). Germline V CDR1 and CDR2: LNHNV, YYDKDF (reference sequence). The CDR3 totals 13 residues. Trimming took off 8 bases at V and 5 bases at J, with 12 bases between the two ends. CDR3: CATGAQGTGELFF. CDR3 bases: TGTGCCACCGGGGCCCAGGGGACCGGGGAGCTGTTTTTT.

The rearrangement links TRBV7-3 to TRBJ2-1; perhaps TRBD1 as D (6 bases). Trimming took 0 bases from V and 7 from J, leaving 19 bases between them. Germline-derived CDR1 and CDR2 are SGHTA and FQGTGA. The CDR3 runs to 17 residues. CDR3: CASSLTGARSIINEQFF. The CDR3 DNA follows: TGTGCCAGCAGCTTAACGGGGGCGCGTTCGATTATAAATGAGCAGTTCTTC.